These T cell receptor beta chains were read from a single sample in a study of blood T cell repertoires in COVID-19. Measured with immunoSEQ multiplex PCR; TCRdb has only the in-frame clones, and not every one. Altogether 80,000 to 100,000 clones are present, roughly nine tenths being singletons, with the ten largest covering about 2%. Material: peripheral blood. The origin of the receptors is a human donor with active COVID-19. The donor label of this sample is uncertain. The conserved cysteine and the conserved F or W are not part of the CDR3 here.

V	J	CDR3
TRBV27	TRBJ1-1	ASMSVSEAF
TRBV5-4	TRBJ2-7	ASSLGQGNVGEQY
TRBV10-2	TRBJ1-5	ASSSSFARQGNLYSNQPQH
TRBV2	TRBJ2-7	ASSELQGAHEQY
TRBV19	TRBJ1-5	ASIRDRVSNQPQH
TRBV7-2	TRBJ2-7	ASSSHRGLGSGEQY
TRBV7-6	TRBJ2-7	ASSLEGDAYEQY
TRBV10-3	TRBJ2-1	AISRTTSSYNEQF
TRBV27	TRBJ1-2	ASSLSPSGQGYGYT
TRBV6-5	TRBJ1-6	ASRNRGLNSPLH
TRBV12-3/TRBV12-4	TRBJ1-2	ASSDRGNYGYT
TRBV2	TRBJ1-2	ASSGGQGFYGYT
TRBV5-6	TRBJ2-5	ASRQLAGEQETQY
TRBV12-3/TRBV12-4	TRBJ1-4	ASNYQGNEKLF
TRBV19	TRBJ1-3	ASTEGHGNTIY
TRBV5-5	TRBJ2-3	ASSLVVRSTDTQY
TRBV7-8	TRBJ2-5	ASSPLAGVTPGETQY
TRBV4-1	TRBJ1-6	ASSQDRRGSSPLH
TRBV27	TRBJ1-1	ASVSGGTEAF
TRBV5-4	TRBJ1-6	ASSLARGASYSPLH
TRBV2	TRBJ1-5	ASRPDIRHQPQH
TRBV5-4	TRBJ2-1	ASSPTGGGAYNEQF
TRBV27	TRBJ1-5	ASRETGASNQPQH
TRBV5-1	TRBJ1-2	ASSSGTGDGGYT
TRBV9	TRBJ1-4	ASSVGEEKLF
TRBV7-2	TRBJ1-1	ASSLTGSANTEAF
TRBV5-3	TRBJ2-7	ARSLGRVYYEQY
TRBV9	TRBJ2-1	ASSVGTTPIHNEQF
TRBV6-5	TRBJ1-6	ASSPQNSPLH
TRBV5-6	TRBJ1-2	ASRTSTHYGYT
TRBV4-1	TRBJ2-5	ASSQDIGVETQY